Listed below are T cell receptor beta chains from one sample, sequenced in a study of T cells in Graves' hyperthyroidism and ophthalmopathy. TCRdb independently ran MiXCR on the multiplex PCR reads; one entry per CDR3 protein. The repertoire consists of fewer than 200,000 distinct CDR3 sequences, with approximately 15% occurring once and the leading ten covering 25% to 35%. The sample was blood. Receptors were obtained from a woman in her forties or fifties with Graves' hyperthyroidism. CDR3s include the opening cysteine and the closing phenylalanine or tryptophan. D genes are given only for firm matches.

12	-	TRBV19	TRBJ2-3	CASRKFGDTQYF
14	-	TRBV6-2/TRBV6-3	TRBJ2-7	CASSLKSTSSEQYF
13	-	TRBV12-3/TRBV12-4	TRBJ1-1	CASTFRENTEAFF
14	-	TRBV12-3/TRBV12-4	TRBJ1-3	CASSLVGSGNTIYF
16	-	TRBV5-1	TRBJ2-1	CASSVGLLSSYNEQFF
14	TRBD2	TRBV29-1	TRBJ2-3	CSVIAGVITDTQYF
14	TRBD2	TRBV5-6	TRBJ2-2	CASNSGGNTGELFF
14	TRBD1	TRBV25-1	TRBJ1-1	CASRKQGAGTEAFF
15	-	TRBV10-1	TRBJ2-1	CASSPGRTPWDEQFF
13	-	TRBV5-6	TRBJ2-7	CASSLVTNYEQYF
13	-	TRBV12-3/TRBV12-4	TRBJ1-1	CASSWYFPAEAFF
14	-	TRBV5-1	TRBJ1-1	CASRPDRASAEAFF
13	-	TRBV13	TRBJ1-1	CASSPDGRAEAFF
12	-	TRBV15	TRBJ1-1	CATAGENTEAFF
15	-	TRBV4-1	TRBJ1-2	CASSQAPGRTYGYTF
16	-	TRBV28	TRBJ1-2	CASSSSRFYSNYGYTF
13	-	TRBV4-3	TRBJ1-5	CASSQEVSGPQHF
15	TRBD1	TRBV3-1	TRBJ1-1	CASSPGQGGNTEAFF
15	-	TRBV4-1	TRBJ1-6	CASSQDLGRGSPLHF
14	-	TRBV3-1	TRBJ2-7	CASSPELRGAEQYF
14	-	TRBV7-3	TRBJ1-1	CASSSSGAWTEAFF
14	TRBD1	TRBV19	TRBJ2-1	CASSAGGAYNEQFF
14	TRBD1	TRBV19	TRBJ1-1	CASRGQGAVAEAFF
13	TRBD1	TRBV5-1	TRBJ1-2	CASSWDSIYGYTF
14	TRBD1	TRBV5-1	TRBJ2-7	CASSHGQGMYEQYF
15	-	TRBV18	TRBJ2-4	CASSPDGGKKNIQYF
16	-	TRBV4-2	TRBJ1-5	CASSQGSGPNNQPQHF
15	TRBD1	TRBV7-6	TRBJ2-1	CASSSMGQSNNEQFF
15	-	TRBV9	TRBJ2-3	CASSARGLLTDTQYF
14	-	TRBV15	TRBJ1-1	CATSRLTGYTEAFF
15	-	TRBV28	TRBJ1-2	CASSLPSGSNYGYTF
14	-	TRBV6-1	TRBJ1-5	CASGPIQGNQPQHF
15	-	TRBV14	TRBJ1-2	CASSLSGGRLYGYTF
16	-	TRBV2	TRBJ2-7	CASISPGALTGYEQYF
15	TRBD1	TRBV12-3/TRBV12-4	TRBJ1-3	CASSQAGTAGNTIYF
16	TRBD1	TRBV11-3	TRBJ1-5	CASSPPTGVINQPQHF
15	TRBD1	TRBV7-9	TRBJ2-7	CASSLPGTGDDEQYF
14	-	TRBV28	TRBJ1-2	CASSLWEDNYGYTF
15	-	TRBV12-3/TRBV12-4	TRBJ1-5	CASRADLSRGQPQHF
15	-	TRBV15	TRBJ2-4	CATSRGELAKNIQYF
16	-	TRBV2	TRBJ1-2	CASSAGRGAGNYGYTF
14	TRBD1	TRBV5-1	TRBJ1-6	CASSLDRGNSPLHF
16	-	TRBV6-1	TRBJ1-5	CASSEAYRASNQPQHF
16	TRBD1	TRBV28	TRBJ2-7	CASSIEGQGVPYEQYF
15	-	TRBV7-2	TRBJ2-3	CASSLTPARTDTQYF
15	TRBD2	TRBV12-3/TRBV12-4	TRBJ2-2	CASSRTRTNTGELFF
16	-	TRBV7-9	TRBJ1-2	CASSLALRGDFYGYTF
11	-	TRBV12-3/TRBV12-4	TRBJ2-7	CASSLGTEQYF
16	TRBD2	TRBV6-1	TRBJ2-4	CASSGEVRLGGDIQYF
14	-	TRBV11-2	TRBJ2-7	CASSLGRQRGEQYF
13	-	TRBV11-2	TRBJ1-2	CASSLRRNYGYTF
13	-	TRBV27	TRBJ2-5	CASSFAGQETQYF
18	TRBD1	TRBV5-1	TRBJ1-2	CASSSKRGQGRTNYGYTF